This is a list of T cell receptor beta chains from one sample in a study of blood T cell repertoires in COVID-19. Some clones are missing from TCRdb's copy, which holds only in-frame ones; the method was immunoSEQ multiplex PCR. The sample holds roughly 200,000 clones, about 77% seen once. The sequencing input was peripheral blood. All receptors derive from an elderly woman with active or convalescent COVID-19. CDR3s include the opening cysteine and the closing phenylalanine or tryptophan. The D gene is left open where the match is weak. Clone size is given for some rows only: seen once, a few or many times, or a class if the clone is expanded.

clone size,V gene,J gene,CDR3 length,D gene,CDR3 protein,CDR3 DNA
-,TRBV15,TRBJ1-6,16,-,CATSRDLGKGDSPLHF,TGTGCCACCAGCAGAGATCTGGGAAAAGGGGATTCACCCCTCCACTTT
-,TRBV7-9,TRBJ2-5,16,-,CASSHPSGGVQETQYF,TGTGCCAGCAGTCACCCCTCTGGCGGGGTACAAGAGACCCAGTACTTC
-,TRBV12-3/TRBV12-4,TRBJ2-1,11,TRBD1,CASSHRQGQFF,TGTGCCAGCAGCCACAGACAGGGCCAGTTCTTC
few,TRBV9,TRBJ1-2,15,TRBD1,CASSVVAGGHYGYTF,TGTGCCAGCAGCGTAGTGGCAGGGGGCCACTATGGCTACACCTTC
-,TRBV4-1,TRBJ1-5,16,TRBD1,CASSEGQGGSNQPQHF,TGCGCCAGCAGCGAGGGACAGGGAGGAAGCAATCAGCCCCAGCATTTT
-,TRBV28,TRBJ2-6,18,TRBD1,CASRDRETDLSGANVLTF,TGTGCCAGCCGAGACAGGGAAACCGATCTCTCTGGGGCCAACGTCCTGACTTTC
few,TRBV7-9,TRBJ1-5,15,-,CASSLYGGGFQPQHF,TGTGCCAGCAGCTTATATGGGGGGGGCTTTCAGCCCCAGCATTTT
-,TRBV23-1,TRBJ1-2,14,-,CASSQLSGSWGYTF,TGCGCCAGCAGTCAATTGTCGGGGAGTTGGGGCTACACCTTC
-,TRBV9,TRBJ2-3,16,TRBD2,CASSGLAGGGTDTQYF,TGTGCCAGCAGTGGACTAGCGGGGGGTGGCACAGATACGCAGTATTTT
-,TRBV6-5,TRBJ1-2,14,TRBD1,CASSYSRAGGGYTF,TGTGCCAGCAGTTACTCGAGAGCAGGGGGCGGCTACACCTTC
-,TRBV3-1/TRBV3-2,TRBJ1-5,12,-,CASSLRNQPQHF,TGTGCCAGCAGCCTCAGAAATCAGCCCCAGCATTTT
-,TRBV19,TRBJ2-7,11,-,CASSRGGEQYF,TGTGCCAGTAGTAGAGGGGGCGAGCAGTACTTC
-,TRBV20-1,TRBJ1-6,13,TRBD1,CSASAQGYSPLHF,TGCAGTGCTAGTGCACAGGGGTATTCACCCCTCCACTTT
-,TRBV6-2/TRBV6-3,TRBJ2-1,16,TRBD1,CASSSDRVPPYNEQFF,TGTGCCAGCAGTTCGGACAGGGTCCCTCCTTACAATGAGCAGTTCTTC
-,TRBV6-2/TRBV6-3,TRBJ2-5,16,TRBD1,CASSYGLGQGDETQYF,TGTGCCAGCAGTTACGGCCTGGGACAGGGGGACGAGACCCAGTACTTC
-,TRBV18,TRBJ2-3,15,-,CASSWDKAVTDTQYF,TGTGCCAGCTCATGGGACAAGGCCGTCACAGATACGCAGTATTTT
-,TRBV6-5,TRBJ2-7,16,-,CASSYKKTAGTHEQYF,TGTGCCAGCAGTTACAAAAAGACGGCGGGGACCCACGAGCAGTACTTC
few,TRBV7-9,TRBJ1-2,14,TRBD1,CASSLGTANYGYTF,TGTGCCAGCAGCTTGGGGACAGCTAACTATGGCTACACCTTC
-,TRBV7-9,TRBJ1-2,14,-,CASSRRTDSYGYTF,TGTGCCAGCAGCCGTCGGACAGACAGCTATGGCTACACCTTC
-,TRBV3-1/TRBV3-2,TRBJ2-7,14,-,CASSARRSSYEQYF,TGTGCCAGCAGCGCCCGACGGAGCTCCTACGAGCAGTACTTC
-,TRBV4-3,TRBJ1-1,20,TRBD1,CASSQDLQGDRLGSGTEAFF,TGCGCCAGCAGCCAAGATTTGCAGGGGGATCGCTTAGGGTCCGGAACTGAAGCTTTCTTT
-,TRBV28,TRBJ1-2,15,-,CASGAGGGALNGYTF,TGTGCCAGCGGCGCGGGAGGGGGGGCTTTAAATGGCTACACCTTC
-,TRBV11-2,TRBJ2-7,14,TRBD2,CASSRTSGDYEQYF,TGTGCCAGCAGCCGGACTAGCGGGGACTACGAGCAGTACTTC
-,TRBV21-1,TRBJ2-5,18,-,CASSKANRGCAVAETQYF,TGTGCCAGCAGCAAAGCTAACAGGGGCTGCGCGGTTGCCGAGACCCAGTACTTC
-,TRBV6-5,TRBJ1-2,16,-,CASSYFGQGQRYGYTF,TGTGCCAGCAGTTATTTCGGTCAGGGGCAGCGCTATGGCTACACCTTC
-,TRBV11-2,TRBJ2-1,15,TRBD1,CASSPGGTGYNEQFF,TGTGCCAGCAGCCCTGGGGGGACAGGATACAATGAGCAGTTCTTC
-,TRBV28,TRBJ2-5,14,-,CASSGTGGTETQYF,TGTGCCAGCAGTGGCACAGGCGGAACGGAGACCCAGTACTTC
-,TRBV7-2,TRBJ2-5,15,TRBD1,CASRWDRGPQETQYF,TGTGCCAGCAGGTGGGACAGGGGGCCACAAGAGACCCAGTACTTC
-,TRBV6-6,TRBJ1-4,14,TRBD1,CASSDRGTNEKLFF,TGTGCCAGCAGCGACAGGGGTACTAATGAAAAACTGTTTTTT
-,TRBV4-2,TRBJ2-7,14,TRBD1,CASSQQGADYEQYF,TGTGCCAGCAGCCAGCAGGGGGCGGACTACGAGCAGTACTTC
-,TRBV7-2,TRBJ2-5,13,-,CASSAGQQETQYF,TGTGCCAGCAGCGCCGGACAGCAAGAGACCCAGTACTTC
-,TRBV3-1/TRBV3-2,TRBJ2-2,17,TRBD1,CASSSQRTGINTGELFF,TGTGCCAGCAGCTCCCAACGGACAGGAATCAACACCGGGGAGCTGTTTTTT
-,TRBV4-1,TRBJ2-2,14,TRBD2,CASSPTGGTGELFF,TGCGCCAGCAGCCCCACGGGGGGCACCGGGGAGCTGTTTTTT
-,TRBV3-1/TRBV3-2,TRBJ1-3,15,-,CASSQEGAGRNTIYF,TGTGCCAGCAGCCAAGAGGGGGCAGGGAGAAACACCATATATTTT
few,TRBV28,TRBJ1-5,13,-,CASSSQGNQPQHF,TGTGCCAGCAGTTCTCAGGGCAATCAGCCCCAGCATTTT
-,TRBV19,TRBJ1-1,18,-,CASSRLRGGLSKNTEAFF,TGTGCCAGTAGTCGACTTAGGGGGGGCCTGAGTAAGAACACTGAAGCTTTCTTT
-,TRBV5-4,TRBJ2-1,15,-,CASSFRGGASNEQFF,TGTGCCAGCAGCTTCCGTGGGGGGGCCTCCAATGAGCAGTTCTTC
-,TRBV7-9,TRBJ1-2,13,-,CASSPAAVYGYTF,TGTGCCAGCAGCCCGGCGGCGGTCTATGGCTACACCTTC
-,TRBV19,TRBJ1-1,17,TRBD1,CAAAGGTGGYMNTEAFF,TGTGCCGCAGCCGGGGGGACAGGGGGCTACATGAACACTGAAGCTTTCTTT
few,TRBV7-9,TRBJ1-2,14,TRBD1,CASSSTGGDYGYTF,TGTGCCAGCAGCTCGACAGGGGGCGACTATGGCTACACCTTC
once,TRBV2,TRBJ1-2,13,-,CASSVGGSYGYTF,TGTGCCAGCAGTGTGGGGGGAAGCTATGGCTACACCTTC
-,TRBV18,TRBJ2-7,14,TRBD1,CASSRDRGTYEQYF,TGTGCCAGCTCACGGGACAGGGGAACCTACGAGCAGTACTTC
-,TRBV4-3,TRBJ2-1,17,TRBD1,CASSQDYLGTGGDEQFF,TGCGCCAGCAGCCAAGATTATTTGGGGACAGGGGGGGATGAGCAGTTCTTC
few,TRBV5-5,TRBJ2-7,15,-,CASSLLGDTAYEQYF,TGTGCCAGCAGCTTGCTTGGGGACACCGCCTACGAGCAGTACTTC
-,TRBV28,TRBJ2-3,17,TRBD2,CASRRGGGGMIADTQYF,TGTGCCAGCAGGCGCGGGGGCGGGGGGATGATAGCAGATACGCAGTATTTT